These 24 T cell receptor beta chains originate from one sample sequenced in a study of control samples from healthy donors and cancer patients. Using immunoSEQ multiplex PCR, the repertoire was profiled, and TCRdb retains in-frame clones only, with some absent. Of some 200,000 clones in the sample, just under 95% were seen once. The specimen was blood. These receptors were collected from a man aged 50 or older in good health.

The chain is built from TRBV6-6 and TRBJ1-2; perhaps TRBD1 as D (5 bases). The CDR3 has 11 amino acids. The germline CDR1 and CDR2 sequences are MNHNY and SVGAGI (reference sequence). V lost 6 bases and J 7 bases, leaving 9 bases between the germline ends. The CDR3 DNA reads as TGTGCCAGCAGAGGGGAGGGTGGCTACACCTTC. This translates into CASRGEGGYTF.

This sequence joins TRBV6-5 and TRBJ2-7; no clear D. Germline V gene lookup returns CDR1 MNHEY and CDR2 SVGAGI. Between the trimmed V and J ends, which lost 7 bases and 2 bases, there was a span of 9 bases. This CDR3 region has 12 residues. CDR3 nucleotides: TGTGCCAGCACTATGGGTACCTACGAGCAGTACTTC. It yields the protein CASTMGTYEQYF.

CDR3 protein: CASSLATGEDTQYF. In DNA, the CDR3 is TGTGCCAGCAGCTTAGCTACAGGGGAAGATACGCAGTATTTT. The chain employs TRBV7-8 and TRBJ2-3, with TRBD1 matching 7 bases. Unmatched junction bases numbered 2, after V lost 0 bases and J lost 5 bases. Germline loops: CDR1 SGHVS, CDR2 FQNEAQ. This CDR3 is 14 amino acids long.

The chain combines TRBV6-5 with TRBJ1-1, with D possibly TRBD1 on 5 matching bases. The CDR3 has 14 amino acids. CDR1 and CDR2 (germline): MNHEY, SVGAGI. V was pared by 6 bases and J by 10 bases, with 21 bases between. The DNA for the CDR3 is TGTGCCAGCAGCGACCAGGGAGTCCCCCGCCTAGCTTTCTTT. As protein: CASSDQGVPRLAFF.

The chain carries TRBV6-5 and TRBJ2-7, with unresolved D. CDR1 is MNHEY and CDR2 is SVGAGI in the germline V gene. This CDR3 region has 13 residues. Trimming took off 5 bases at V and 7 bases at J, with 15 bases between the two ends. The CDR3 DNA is TGTGCCAGCAGTCCCCACTTTCCTAGTGAGCAGTACTTC. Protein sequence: CASSPHFPSEQYF.

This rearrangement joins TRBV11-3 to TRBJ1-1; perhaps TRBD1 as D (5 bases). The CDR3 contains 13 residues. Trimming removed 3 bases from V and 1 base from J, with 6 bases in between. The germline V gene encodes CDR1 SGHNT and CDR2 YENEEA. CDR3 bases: TGTGCCAGCAGCTTTCAGGGGAACACTGAAGCTTTCTTT. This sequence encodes CASSFQGNTEAFF.

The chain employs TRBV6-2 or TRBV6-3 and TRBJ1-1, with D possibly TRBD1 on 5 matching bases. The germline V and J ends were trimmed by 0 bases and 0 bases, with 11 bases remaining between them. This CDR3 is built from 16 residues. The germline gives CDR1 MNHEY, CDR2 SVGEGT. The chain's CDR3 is CASSYSRFRVNTEAFF. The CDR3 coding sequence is TGTGCCAGCAGTTACTCGAGATTCAGGGTGAACACTGAAGCTTTCTTT.

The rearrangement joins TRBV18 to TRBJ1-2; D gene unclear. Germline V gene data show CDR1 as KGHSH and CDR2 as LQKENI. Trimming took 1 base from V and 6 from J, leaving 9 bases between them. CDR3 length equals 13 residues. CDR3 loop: CASSPQGGNGYTF. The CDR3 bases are TGTGCCAGCTCACCACAAGGCGGGAATGGCTACACCTTC.

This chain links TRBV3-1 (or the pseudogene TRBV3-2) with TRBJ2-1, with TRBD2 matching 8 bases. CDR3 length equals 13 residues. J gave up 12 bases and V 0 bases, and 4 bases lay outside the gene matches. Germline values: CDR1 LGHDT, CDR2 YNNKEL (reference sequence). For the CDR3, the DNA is TGTGCCAGCAGCCAAGATAGGGCGGGGGGGCAGTTCTTC. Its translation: CASSQDRAGGQFF.

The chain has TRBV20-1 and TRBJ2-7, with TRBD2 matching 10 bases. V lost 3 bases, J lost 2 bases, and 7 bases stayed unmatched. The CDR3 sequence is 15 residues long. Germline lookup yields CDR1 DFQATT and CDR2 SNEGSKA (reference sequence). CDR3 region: CSASHLAGVAYEQYF. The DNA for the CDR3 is TGCAGTGCTAGTCATCTAGCGGGGGTCGCCTACGAGCAGTACTTC.

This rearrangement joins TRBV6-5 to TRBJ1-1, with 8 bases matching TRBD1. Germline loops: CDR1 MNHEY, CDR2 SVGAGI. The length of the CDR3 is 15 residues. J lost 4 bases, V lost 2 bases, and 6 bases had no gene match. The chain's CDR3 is CASSYLQGAGTEAFF. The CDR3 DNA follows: TGTGCCAGCAGTTACCTGCAGGGGGCGGGCACTGAAGCTTTCTTT.

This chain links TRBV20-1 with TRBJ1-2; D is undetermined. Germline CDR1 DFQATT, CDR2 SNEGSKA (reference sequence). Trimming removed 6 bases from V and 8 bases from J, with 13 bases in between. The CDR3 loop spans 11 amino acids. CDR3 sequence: CSARTSGGYTF. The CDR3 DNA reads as TGCAGTGCCCGGACTTCGGGGGGCTACACCTTC.

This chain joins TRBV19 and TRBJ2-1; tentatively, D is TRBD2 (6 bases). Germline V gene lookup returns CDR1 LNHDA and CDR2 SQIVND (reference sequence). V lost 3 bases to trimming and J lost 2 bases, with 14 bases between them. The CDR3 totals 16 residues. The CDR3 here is CASSMRGGAAYNEQFF. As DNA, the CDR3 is TGTGCCAGTAGTATGAGAGGCGGGGCGGCCTACAATGAGCAGTTCTTC.

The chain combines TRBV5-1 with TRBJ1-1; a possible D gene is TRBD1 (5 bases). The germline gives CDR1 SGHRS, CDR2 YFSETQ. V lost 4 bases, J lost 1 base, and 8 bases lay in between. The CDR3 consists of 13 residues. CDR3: CASSLGTNTEAFF. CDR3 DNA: TGCGCCAGCAGCCTGGGGACGAACACTGAAGCTTTCTTT.

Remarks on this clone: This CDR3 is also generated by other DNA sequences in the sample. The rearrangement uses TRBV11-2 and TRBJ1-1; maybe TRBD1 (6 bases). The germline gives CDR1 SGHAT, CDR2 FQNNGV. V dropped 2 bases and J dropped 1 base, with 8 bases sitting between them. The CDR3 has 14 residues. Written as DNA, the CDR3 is TGTGCCAGCAGCTTACTAGGGGGGAACACTGAAGCTTTCTTT. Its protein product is CASSLLGGNTEAFF.

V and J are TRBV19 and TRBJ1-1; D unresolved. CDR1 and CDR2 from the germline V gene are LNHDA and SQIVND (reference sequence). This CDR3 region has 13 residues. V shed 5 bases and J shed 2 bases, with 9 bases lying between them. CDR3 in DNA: TGTGCCAGTAGTTTGACCGGTAACACTGAAGCTTTCTTT. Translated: CASSLTGNTEAFF.

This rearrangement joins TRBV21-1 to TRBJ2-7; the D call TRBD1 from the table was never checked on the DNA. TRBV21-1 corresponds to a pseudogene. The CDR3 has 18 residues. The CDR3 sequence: CASSKAHSPQQIPYEQYV. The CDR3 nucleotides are TGTGCCAGCAGCAAAGCGCATTCCCCCCAACAGATCCCCTACGAGCAGTACGTC.

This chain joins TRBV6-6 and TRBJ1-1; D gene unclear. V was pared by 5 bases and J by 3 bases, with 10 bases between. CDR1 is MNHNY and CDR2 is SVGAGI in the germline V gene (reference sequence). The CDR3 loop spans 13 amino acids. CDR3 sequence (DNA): TGTGCCAGCAGTCACATAGGTGACACTGAAGCTTTCTTT. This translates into CASSHIGDTEAFF.

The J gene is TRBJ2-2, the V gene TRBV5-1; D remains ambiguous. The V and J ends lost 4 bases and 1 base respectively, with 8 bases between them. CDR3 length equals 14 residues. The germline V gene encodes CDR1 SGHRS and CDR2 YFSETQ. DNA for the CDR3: TGCGCCAGCAGCGCCCCCTTGAACACCGGGGAGCTGTTTTTT. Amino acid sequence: CASSAPLNTGELFF.

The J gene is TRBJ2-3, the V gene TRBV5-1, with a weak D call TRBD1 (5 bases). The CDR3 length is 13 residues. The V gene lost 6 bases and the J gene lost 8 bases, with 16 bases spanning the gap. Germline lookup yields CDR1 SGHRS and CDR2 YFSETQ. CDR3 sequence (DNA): TGCGCCAGCAACCAGGGCGGCCTCGGTACGCAGTATTTT. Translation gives CASNQGGLGTQYF.

The CDR3 loop is CASMNGDFWEQYF. Written as DNA, the CDR3 is TGTGCCAGCATGAATGGTGATTTCTGGGAGCAGTACTTC. The rearrangement links TRBV25-1 to TRBJ2-7; D is uncertain. Trimming removed 7 bases at V and 7 bases at J, with 17 bases between. Germline CDR1 and CDR2: MGHDK and SYGVNS. The CDR3 runs 13 residues.

DNA of the CDR3: TGTGCCAGCAGCCTGGCAGCGGGACTGGATCAGCCCCAGCATTTT. This translates into CASSLAAGLDQPQHF. The V and J genes are TRBV9 and TRBJ1-5, with a tentative D call TRBD1 (5 bases). The ends were cut back, 4 bases at V and 5 bases at J, with 16 bases in the middle. Germline CDR1 SGDLS, CDR2 YYNGEE. This CDR3 is built from 15 residues.

The CDR3 loop reads CASSTQRGGPYEQYF. In DNA, the CDR3 is TGTGCCAGCAGCACCCAGCGGGGGGGCCCCTACGAGCAGTACTTC. J is TRBJ2-7 and V is TRBV7-2; 10 bases line up with TRBD2. The CDR3 is made up of 15 amino acids. The V gene end was trimmed by 5 bases and the J gene end by 2 bases; junction bases not matched to a gene: 6. Germline V gene sequence: CDR1 SGHTA, CDR2 FQGNSA.

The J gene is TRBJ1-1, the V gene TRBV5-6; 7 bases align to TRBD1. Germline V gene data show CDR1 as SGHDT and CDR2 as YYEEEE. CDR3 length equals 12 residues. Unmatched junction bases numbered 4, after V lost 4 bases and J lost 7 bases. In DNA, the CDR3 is TGTGCCAGCAGCCCGGGACAGCTTGAAGCTTTCTTT. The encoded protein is CASSPGQLEAFF. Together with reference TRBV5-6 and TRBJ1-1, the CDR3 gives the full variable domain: DAGVTQSPTHLIKTRGQQVTLRCSPKSGHDTVSWYQQALGQGPQFIFQYYEEEERQRGNFPDRFSGHQFPNYSSELNVNALLLGDSALYLCASSPGQLEAFFGQGTRLTVV.